The 17 T cell receptor beta chains listed next were all sequenced from one sample in a study of cytomegalovirus exposure and HLA in healthy donors. Vbeta (60) and Jbeta (13) primers were used in the PCR. The method was immunoSEQ multiplex PCR; TCRdb's version includes in-frame clones alone and lacks a portion of them. The sample has over 150,000 clones, around 77% seen once. The sequencing input was PBMCs. These receptors came from a woman in her twenties or thirties in good health and CMV-seronegative.

The J gene is TRBJ2-2, the V gene TRBV14; D remains ambiguous. Trimming stripped 5 bases from V and 4 bases from J, with 8 bases between. Germline values: CDR1 SGHDN, CDR2 FVKESK. This CDR3 is 13 amino acids long. CDR3 region: CASSSYFTGELFF. CDR3 in DNA: TGTGCCAGCAGCTCGTATTTCACCGGGGAGCTGTTTTTT.

The rearrangement links TRBV6-5 to TRBJ1-5; TRBD1 matches 9 bases. Germline assignment: CDR1 MNHEY and CDR2 SVGAGI. V trimming: 4 bases; J trimming: 2 bases; junction bases outside the gene matches: 3. The CDR3 is 15 amino acids. The CDR3 protein is CASSWGQGGNQPQHF. Here the CDR3 DNA reads TGTGCCAGCAGTTGGGGACAGGGAGGCAATCAGCCCCAGCATTTT.

The chain employs TRBV7-6 and TRBJ2-3, with D hard to call. CDR1 and CDR2 (germline): SGHVS, FNYEAQ. CDR3 size: 11 residues. V was clipped by 1 base and J by 8 bases, with 4 bases between them. The CDR3 loop reads CASSLVSTQYF. CDR3 DNA sequence: TGTGCCAGCAGCTTAGTCTCTACGCAGTATTTT.

The chain has TRBV6-1 and TRBJ2-7; 9 bases align to TRBD1. Germline CDR1 and CDR2: MNHNS and SASEGT. CDR3 length: 14 amino acids. Germline trimming cut 7 bases from V and 3 bases from J; bases unmatched to any gene: 7. The CDR3 loop is CASKAGTGIYEQYF. The CDR3 DNA is TGTGCCAGCAAAGCCGGGACAGGGATCTACGAGCAGTACTTC.

In the case of this clone: One end of the junction does not line up with germline, which may come from a read error. V gene TRBV11-2 combines with J gene TRBJ2-1; D uncertain. Germline V gene sequence: CDR1 SGHAT, CDR2 FQNNGV. The CDR3 is 15 amino acids. The CDR3 DNA follows: TGTGCCAGCAAATACTATGAAGGTTCCTTCAATGAGCAGTTCTTC. Translation gives CASKYYEGSFNEQFF.

This rearrangement joins TRBV7-9 to TRBJ2-7; 9 bases map to TRBD1. V shed 5 bases and J 2 bases; nucleotides not matched to a gene: 7. This CDR3 is 15 amino acids long. Germline lookup yields CDR1 SEHNR and CDR2 FQNEAQ (reference sequence). DNA for the CDR3: TGTGCCAGCAGCCACCGGGACAGGGAACCCTACGAGCAGTACTTC. This codes for CASSHRDREPYEQYF.

The chain recombines TRBV11-3 with TRBJ1-1, with D maybe TRBD1 (6 bases). Germline CDR1 reads SGHNT; CDR2 reads YENEEA. CDR3 size: 15 residues. In DNA form, the CDR3 reads TGTGCTCCGGGTTTATCGGGACACCCGAACACTGAAGCTTTCTTT. This translates into CAPGLSGHPNTEAFF.

The V gene is TRBV13, the J gene TRBJ2-2; 7 bases line up with TRBD2. The CDR3 loop spans 16 amino acids. V dropped 3 bases and J dropped 4; count of bases not matched to a gene: 8. The germline gives CDR1 PRHDT, CDR2 FYEKMQ (reference sequence). CDR3 amino acids: CASSFLAERGTGELFF. The CDR3, as DNA: TGTGCCAGCAGCTTCCTAGCGGAAAGGGGCACCGGGGAGCTGTTTTTT.

This clone was recorded a few times. The CDR3 DNA follows: TGTGCCAGCAGCGTAGGTTCCGGGACAGGGCAGGAGACCCAGTACTTC. Translation gives CASSVGSGTGQETQYF. The chain carries TRBV9 and TRBJ2-5, with TRBD1 matching 9 bases. CDR3 size: 16 residues. The J segment lost 5 bases and the V segment lost 0 bases, leaving 8 bases of the junction unmatched. CDR1 and CDR2 from the germline V gene are SGDLS and YYNGEE.

This chain uses TRBV27 with TRBJ1-2; 9 bases align to TRBD1. This CDR3 has 15 amino acids. Looked up from germline, CDR1 is MNHEY and CDR2 is SMNVEV (reference sequence). Unmatched junction bases numbered 7, after V lost 5 bases and J lost 3 bases. The CDR3 region is CASSAWTGVDYGYTF. The CDR3, as DNA: TGTGCCAGCAGTGCATGGACAGGGGTTGACTATGGCTACACCTTC.

The chain has TRBV5-4 and TRBJ2-1; TRBD2 matches at 10 bases. CDR1 is SGHNT, CDR2 YYREEE, per germline (reference sequence). Trimming took 8 bases from V and 8 from J; bases not matched to a gene: 13. This CDR3 has 15 residues. The CDR3 DNA is TGTGCCAGTAGTAGAAGGCTAGCGGGAGATCATGAGCAGTTCTTC. It codes for CASSRRLAGDHEQFF.

This rearrangement joins TRBV29-1 to TRBJ2-5; D perhaps matches TRBD2 (5 bases). The CDR3 is 13 residues long. Looked up from germline, CDR1 is SQVTM and CDR2 is ANQGSEA. V was trimmed by 3 bases and J by 4 bases, leaving 12 bases between them. CDR3 region: CSVDIGLGETQYF. The CDR3, as DNA: TGCAGCGTTGATATCGGACTGGGAGAGACCCAGTACTTC.

The J gene is TRBJ2-2, the V gene TRBV9; 7 nucleotides match TRBD2. CDR3 length equals 15 residues. Germline V gives CDR1 SGDLS, CDR2 YYNGEE. The trim removed 4 bases at V and 2 bases at J, leaving 5 bases unmatched. CDR3 in amino acids: CASSPRGGNTGELFF. The CDR3 DNA reads as TGTGCCAGCAGCCCCCGCGGGGGTAACACCGGGGAGCTGTTTTTT.

The rearrangement uses TRBV19 and TRBJ1-5; D unresolved. CDR3 length: 15 amino acids. V was clipped by 10 bases and J by 4 bases, with 20 bases between them. Germline CDR1 and CDR2: LNHDA and SQIVND (reference sequence). CDR3 in amino acids: CATSRVQPWNQPQHF. The CDR3 DNA reads TGTGCCACCTCGAGGGTGCAGCCCTGGAATCAGCCCCAGCATTTT.

The genes are TRBV5-1 and TRBJ2-1; TRBD2 agrees at 10 bases. After removal of 4 bases from V and 6 bases from J, the junction contained 16 bases not matched to a gene. Germline-derived CDR1 and CDR2 are SGHRS and YFSETQ. This CDR3 is 18 amino acids long. The CDR3 DNA sequence: TGCGCCAGCAGCATAACCCTTAGCAGCGGGGGGGCTATCAATGAGCAGTTCTTC. It specifies CASSITLSSGGAINEQFF.

V and J are TRBV2 and TRBJ1-2; weak D call: TRBD1 (5 bases). CDR3 length: 15 amino acids. Trimming stripped 3 bases from V and 6 bases from J, with 17 bases between. Germline CDR1 and CDR2: SNHLY and FYNNEI. CDR3 DNA sequence: TGTGCCAGCAGTGAGAGACAGCTGAAGACAGATGGCTACACCTTC. Its protein is CASSERQLKTDGYTF.

This sequence joins TRBV6-1 and TRBJ2-3; D unresolved. The germline V and J ends were trimmed by 6 bases and 2 bases, with 12 bases remaining between them. The germline V gene has CDR1 MNHNS and CDR2 SASEGT. CDR3 length: 14 residues. The CDR3 sequence: CASSPVSFTDTQYF. The CDR3, as DNA: TGTGCCAGCAGCCCTGTTAGTTTCACAGATACGCAGTATTTT.